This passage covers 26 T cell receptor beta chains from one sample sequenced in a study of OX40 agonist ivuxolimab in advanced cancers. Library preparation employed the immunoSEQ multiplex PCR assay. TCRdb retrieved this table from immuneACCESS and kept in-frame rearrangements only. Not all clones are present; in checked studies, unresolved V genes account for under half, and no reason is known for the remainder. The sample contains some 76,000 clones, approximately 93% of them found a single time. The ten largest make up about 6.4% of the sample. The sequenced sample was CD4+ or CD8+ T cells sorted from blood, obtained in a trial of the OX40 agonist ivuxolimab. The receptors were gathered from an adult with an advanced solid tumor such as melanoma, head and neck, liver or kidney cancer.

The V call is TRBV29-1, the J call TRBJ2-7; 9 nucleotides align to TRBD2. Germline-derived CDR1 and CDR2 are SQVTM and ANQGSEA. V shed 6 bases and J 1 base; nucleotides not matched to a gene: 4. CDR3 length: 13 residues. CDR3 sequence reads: CSVSTSGSYEQYF. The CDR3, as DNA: TGCAGCGTGTCGACTAGCGGTTCCTACGAGCAGTACTTC.

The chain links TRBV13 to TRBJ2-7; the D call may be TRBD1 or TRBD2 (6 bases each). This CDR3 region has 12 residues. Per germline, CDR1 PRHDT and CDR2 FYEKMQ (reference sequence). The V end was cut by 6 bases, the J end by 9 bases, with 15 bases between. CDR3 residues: CASRLQGGPQYF. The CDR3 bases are TGTGCCAGCAGGTTACAGGGAGGACCGCAGTACTTC.

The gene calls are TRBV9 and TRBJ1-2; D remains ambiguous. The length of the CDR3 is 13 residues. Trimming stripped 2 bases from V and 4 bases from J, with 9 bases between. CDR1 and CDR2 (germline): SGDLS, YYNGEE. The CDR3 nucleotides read TGTGCCAGCAGCGTTGGGCTATTCTATGGCTACACCTTC. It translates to CASSVGLFYGYTF.

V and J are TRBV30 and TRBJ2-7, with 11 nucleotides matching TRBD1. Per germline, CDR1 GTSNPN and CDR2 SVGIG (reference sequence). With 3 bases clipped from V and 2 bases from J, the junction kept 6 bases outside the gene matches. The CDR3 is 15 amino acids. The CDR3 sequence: CAWSYGQGAPYEQYF. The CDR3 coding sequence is TGTGCCTGGAGCTACGGACAGGGGGCCCCCTACGAGCAGTACTTC. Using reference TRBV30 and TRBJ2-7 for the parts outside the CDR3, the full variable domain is SQTIHQWPATLVQPVGSPLSLECTVEGTSNPNLYWYRQAAGRGLQLLFYSVGIGQISSEVPQNLSASRPQDRQFILSSKKLLLSDSGFYLCAWSYGQGAPYEQYFGPGTRLTVT.

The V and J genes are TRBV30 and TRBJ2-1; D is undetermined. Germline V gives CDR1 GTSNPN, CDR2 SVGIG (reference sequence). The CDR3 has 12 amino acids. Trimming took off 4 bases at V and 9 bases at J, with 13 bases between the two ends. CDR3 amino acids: CAWKGLTGEQFF. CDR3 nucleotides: TGTGCCTGGAAGGGCCTCACGGGTGAGCAGTTCTTC.

The CDR3 is CASSFKRGYTGELFF. The CDR3 coding sequence is TGTGCCAGCAGCTTTAAGCGGGGCTACACCGGGGAGCTGTTTTTT. The rearrangement joins TRBV11-3 to TRBJ2-2; 7 bases align to TRBD2. This CDR3 comprises 15 residues. V was clipped by 3 bases and J by 3 bases; unmatched bases: 4. CDR1 is SGHNT, CDR2 YENEEA, per germline.

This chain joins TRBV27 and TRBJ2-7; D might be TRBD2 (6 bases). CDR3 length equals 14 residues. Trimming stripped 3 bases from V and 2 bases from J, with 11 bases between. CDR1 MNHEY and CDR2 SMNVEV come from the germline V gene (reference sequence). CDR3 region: CASSFRGLPYEQYF. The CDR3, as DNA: TGTGCCAGCAGTTTTAGGGGACTGCCCTACGAGCAGTACTTC.

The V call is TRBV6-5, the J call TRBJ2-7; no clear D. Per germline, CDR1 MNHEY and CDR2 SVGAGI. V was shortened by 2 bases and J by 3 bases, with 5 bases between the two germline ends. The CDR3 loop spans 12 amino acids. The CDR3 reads CASSYNGYEQYF. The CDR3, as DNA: TGTGCCAGCAGTTACAATGGCTACGAGCAGTACTTC.

CDR3 sequence reads: CASSLGQGAIGYTF. The CDR3 nucleotides are TGTGCCAGCAGCCTGGGACAGGGGGCAATAGGCTACACCTTC. This chain uses TRBV9 with TRBJ1-2; 12 bases align to TRBD1. Per the germline V gene, CDR1 is SGDLS and CDR2 is YYNGEE. The length of the CDR3 is 14 residues. The ends lost 4 bases at V and 8 bases at J; junction bases unmatched: 6.

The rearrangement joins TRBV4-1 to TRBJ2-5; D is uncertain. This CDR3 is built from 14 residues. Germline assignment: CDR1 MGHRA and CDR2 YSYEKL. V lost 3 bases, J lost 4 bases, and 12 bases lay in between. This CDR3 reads CASSHDARRETQYF. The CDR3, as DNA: TGCGCCAGCAGCCATGACGCCAGAAGAGAGACCCAGTACTTC.

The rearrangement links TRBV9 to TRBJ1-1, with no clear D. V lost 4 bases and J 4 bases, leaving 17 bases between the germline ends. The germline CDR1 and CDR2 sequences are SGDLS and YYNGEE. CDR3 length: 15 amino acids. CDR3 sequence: CASSPPDVLITEAFF. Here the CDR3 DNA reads TGTGCCAGCAGCCCTCCGGACGTACTGATCACTGAAGCTTTCTTT.

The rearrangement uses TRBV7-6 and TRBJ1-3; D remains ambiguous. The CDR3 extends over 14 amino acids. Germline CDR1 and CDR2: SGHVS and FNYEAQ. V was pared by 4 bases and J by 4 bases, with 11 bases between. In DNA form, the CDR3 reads TGTGCCAGCAGCTCCGGGCCCATAGGAAACACCATATATTTT. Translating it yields CASSSGPIGNTIYF. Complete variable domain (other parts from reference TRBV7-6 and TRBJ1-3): GAGVSQSPRYKVTKRGQDVALRCDPISGHVSLYWYRQALGQGPEFLTYFNYEAQQDKSGLPNDRFSAERPEGSISTLTIQRTEQRDSAMYRCASSSGPIGNTIYFGEGSWLTVV.

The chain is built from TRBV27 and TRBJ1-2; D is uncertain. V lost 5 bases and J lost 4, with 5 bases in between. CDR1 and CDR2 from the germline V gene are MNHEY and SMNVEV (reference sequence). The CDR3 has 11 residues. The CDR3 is CASSEGYGYTF. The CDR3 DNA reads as TGTGCCAGCAGTGAGGGCTATGGCTACACCTTC.

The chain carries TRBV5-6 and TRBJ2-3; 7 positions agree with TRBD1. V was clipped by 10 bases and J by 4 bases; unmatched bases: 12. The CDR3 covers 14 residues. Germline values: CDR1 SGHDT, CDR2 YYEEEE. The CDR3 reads CAWARGQGADTQYF. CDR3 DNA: TGTGCCTGGGCGAGGGGGCAAGGCGCAGATACGCAGTATTTT.

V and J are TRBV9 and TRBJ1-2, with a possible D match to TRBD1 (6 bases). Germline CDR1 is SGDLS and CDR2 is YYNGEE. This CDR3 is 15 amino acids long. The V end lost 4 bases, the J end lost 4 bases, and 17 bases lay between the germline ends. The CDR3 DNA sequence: TGTGCCAGCAGCAACGATAAACAGGGTCCCTATGGCTACACCTTC. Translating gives CASSNDKQGPYGYTF. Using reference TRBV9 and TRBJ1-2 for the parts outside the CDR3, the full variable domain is DSGVTQTPKHLITATGQRVTLRCSPRSGDLSVYWYQQSLDQGLQFLIQYYNGEERAKGNILERFSAQQFPDLHSELNLSSLELGDSALYFCASSNDKQGPYGYTFGSGTRLTVV.

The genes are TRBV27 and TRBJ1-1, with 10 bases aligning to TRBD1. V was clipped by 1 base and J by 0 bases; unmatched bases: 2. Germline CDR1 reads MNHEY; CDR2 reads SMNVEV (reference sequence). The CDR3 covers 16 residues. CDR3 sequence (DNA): TGTGCCAGCAGTTTATGGGGACAGGGGTTGAACACTGAAGCTTTCTTT. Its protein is CASSLWGQGLNTEAFF.

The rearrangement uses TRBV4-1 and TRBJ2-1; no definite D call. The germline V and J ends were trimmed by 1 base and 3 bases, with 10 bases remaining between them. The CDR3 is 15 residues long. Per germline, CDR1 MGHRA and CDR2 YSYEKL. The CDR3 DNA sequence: TGCGCCAGCAGCCAAGGGGTAGATATCTACAATGAGCAGTTCTTC. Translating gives CASSQGVDIYNEQFF.

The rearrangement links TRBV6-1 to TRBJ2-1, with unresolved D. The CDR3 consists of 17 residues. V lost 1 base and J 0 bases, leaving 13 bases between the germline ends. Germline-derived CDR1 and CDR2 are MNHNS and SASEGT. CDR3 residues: CASSEGSYSSSYNEQFF. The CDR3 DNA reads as TGTGCCAGCAGTGAAGGTAGCTACTCGAGCTCCTACAATGAGCAGTTCTTC.

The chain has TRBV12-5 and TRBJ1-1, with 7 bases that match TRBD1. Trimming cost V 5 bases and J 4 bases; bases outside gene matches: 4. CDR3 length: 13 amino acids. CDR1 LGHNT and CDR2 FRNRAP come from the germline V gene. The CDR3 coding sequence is TGTGCTAGTGGTCCCGACAGGGTCACTGAAGCTTTCTTT. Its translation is CASGPDRVTEAFF.

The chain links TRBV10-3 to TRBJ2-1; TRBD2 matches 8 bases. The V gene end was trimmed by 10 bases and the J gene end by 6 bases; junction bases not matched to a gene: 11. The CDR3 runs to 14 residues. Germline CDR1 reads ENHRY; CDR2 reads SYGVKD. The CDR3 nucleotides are TGTGCCACCAGACCGGGACTAGGTTTCAATGAGCAGTTCTTC. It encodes CATRPGLGFNEQFF.

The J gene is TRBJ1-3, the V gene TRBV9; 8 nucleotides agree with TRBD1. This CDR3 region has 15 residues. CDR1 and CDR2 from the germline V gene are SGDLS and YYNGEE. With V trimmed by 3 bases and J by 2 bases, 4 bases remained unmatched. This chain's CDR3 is CASSAGQGAGNTIYF. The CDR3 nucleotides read TGTGCCAGCAGCGCTGGACAGGGAGCTGGAAACACCATATATTTT. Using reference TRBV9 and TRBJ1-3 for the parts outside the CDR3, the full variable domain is DSGVTQTPKHLITATGQRVTLRCSPRSGDLSVYWYQQSLDQGLQFLIQYYNGEERAKGNILERFSAQQFPDLHSELNLSSLELGDSALYFCASSAGQGAGNTIYFGEGSWLTVV.

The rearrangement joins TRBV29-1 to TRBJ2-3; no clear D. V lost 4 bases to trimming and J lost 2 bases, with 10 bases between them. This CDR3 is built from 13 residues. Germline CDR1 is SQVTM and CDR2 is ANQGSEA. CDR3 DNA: TGCAGCGTTGGTATAGGGCCCACAGATACGCAGTATTTT. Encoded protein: CSVGIGPTDTQYF.

CDR3 loop: CASSDGTSSYNEQFF. The DNA of the CDR3 is TGTGCCAGCAGCGATGGGACTAGTTCCTACAATGAGCAGTTCTTC. V gene TRBV27 combines with J gene TRBJ2-1; 8 positions agree with TRBD2. Per the germline V gene, CDR1 is MNHEY and CDR2 is SMNVEV (reference sequence). The CDR3 runs 15 residues. V shed 6 bases, J shed 1 base, and the junction held 5 bases outside the gene matches.

CDR3: CASSSRYQETQYF. The CDR3 DNA reads as TGTGCCAGCAGCTCACGGTACCAAGAGACCCAGTACTTC. The chain links TRBV9 to TRBJ2-5; D remains ambiguous. V was pared by 4 bases and J by 0 bases, with 7 bases between. Germline V gives CDR1 SGDLS, CDR2 YYNGEE. This CDR3 is built from 13 residues.

CDR3 DNA sequence: TGTGCCAGCAGCCCGACCGAGTGGGACATTCAGTACTTC. Translation gives CASSPTEWDIQYF. The chain recombines TRBV5-4 with TRBJ2-4; D is unclear. This CDR3 is built from 13 residues. Between the trimmed V and J ends, which lost 4 bases and 8 bases, there was a span of 13 bases. The V gene's germline CDR1 is SGHNT and CDR2 YYREEE (reference sequence).

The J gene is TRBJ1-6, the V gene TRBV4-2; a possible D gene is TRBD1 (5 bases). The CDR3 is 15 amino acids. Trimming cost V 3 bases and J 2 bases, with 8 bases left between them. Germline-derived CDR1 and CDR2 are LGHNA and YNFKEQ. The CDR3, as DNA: TGTGCCAGCAGCCAGGGGGGGACCTATAATTCACCCCTCCACTTT. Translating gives CASSQGGTYNSPLHF.